Described below is a single T cell receptor (beta chain) sequence and its context. Its antigen is as yet unknown. The CDR3 length is 14 residues. Germline-derived CDR1 and CDR2 are SGDLS and YYNGEE. V lost 2 bases, J lost 8 bases, and 16 bases lay in between. Data came from immunoSEQ multiplex PCR; TCRdb stores just in-frame clones and leaves some out. Among 70,000 to 90,000 clones listed, 86% were seen once. The sample comes from a study of OX40 agonist ivuxolimab in advanced cancers. Study conclusions and caveats: Low normalized T-cell clonal expansion was additionally recorded for some nonresponders.

The chain recombines TRBV9 with TRBJ2-5; no reliable D call. This sequence was found in an adult with an advanced solid tumor such as melanoma, head and neck, liver or kidney cancer. Sequenced here: CD4+ or CD8+ T cells sorted from blood, sampled in a trial of the OX40 agonist ivuxolimab. For the CDR3, the DNA is TGTGCCAGCAGCGTCAACAGCCTTGACGCAACCCAGTACTTC. The encoded protein is CASSVNSLDATQYF.